Presented here are 22 T cell receptor beta chains from one specimen sequenced in a study of cytomegalovirus exposure and HLA in healthy donors. In the PCR, 60 Vbeta and 13 Jbeta primers were used. The table came from immunoSEQ multiplex PCR; TCRdb's copy has only in-frame clones and leaves some out. The sample shows almost 90,000 clones, roughly 85% of them seen only once. The source material was PBMCs. These TCRs come from a man aged 35-49 years in good health and CMV-seropositive.

The chain carries TRBV7-6 and TRBJ1-4; D call uncertain. The CDR3 runs to 14 residues. Germline assignment: CDR1 SGHVS and CDR2 FNYEAQ. Trimming left V 5 bases short and J 5 bases short, with 12 bases between. CDR3 nucleotides: TGTGCCAGCAGCGGCCCGGGAACAAATGAAAAACTGTTTTTT. Its translation: CASSGPGTNEKLFF.

The chain carries TRBV15 and TRBJ2-2; D perhaps matches TRBD2 (7 bases). This CDR3 is built from 15 residues. Trimming took 2 bases from V and 7 from J, leaving 14 bases between them. Germline loops: CDR1 LNHNV, CDR2 YYDKDF (reference sequence). The CDR3, as DNA: TGTGCCACCAGCAGACACAAGGGGGGGGGCGGGGAGCTGTTTTTT. This translates into CATSRHKGGGGELFF.

The chain combines TRBV5-6 with TRBJ2-3; 12 positions agree with TRBD2. Germline-derived CDR1 and CDR2 are SGHDT and YYEEEE. This CDR3 has 16 amino acids. V was clipped by 4 bases and J by 8 bases; unmatched bases: 11. In DNA, the CDR3 is TGTGCCAGCAGCGCGAGGACTAGCGGGAACCCAGGTACGCAGTATTTT. Its translation: CASSARTSGNPGTQYF. Looking up the rest from reference TRBV5-6 and TRBJ2-3 gives the full variable domain: DAGVTQSPTHLIKTRGQQVTLRCSPKSGHDTVSWYQQALGQGPQFIFQYYEEEERQRGNFPDRFSGHQFPNYSSELNVNALLLGDSALYLCASSARTSGNPGTQYFGPGTRLTVL.

This chain connects TRBV28 to TRBJ2-5; D ambiguous. The tail of the sequence fits TRBJ2-7 better, so the J call may be wrong. The CDR3 consists of 10 residues. Germline V gives CDR1 MDHEN, CDR2 SYDVKM. This CDR3 reads CASSGYEQYF. The CDR3, as DNA: TGTGCCAGCAGTGGTTACGAGCAGTACTTC.

This chain links TRBV5-1 with TRBJ2-3; 9 bases align to TRBD2. CDR3 length: 16 residues. CDR1 and CDR2 from the germline V gene are SGHRS and YFSETQ. With 0 bases clipped from V and 2 bases from J, the junction kept 4 bases outside the gene matches. CDR3 coding DNA: TGCGCCAGCAGCTTGGATAGCGGGGGTGCCACAGATACGCAGTATTTT. It specifies CASSLDSGGATDTQYF.

The V and J genes are TRBV5-4 and TRBJ1-2; TRBD1 might be the D (6 bases). The CDR3 has 16 residues. In germline, CDR1 is SGHNT, CDR2 YYREEE (reference sequence). V was trimmed by 4 bases and J by 4 bases, leaving 20 bases between them. The CDR3 region is CASSPETGFLSYGYTF. The CDR3 bases are TGTGCCAGCAGCCCGGAAACAGGGTTCTTAAGCTATGGCTACACCTTC.

The genes are TRBV11-3 and TRBJ2-7; TRBD1 matches at 7 bases. V lost 5 bases, J lost 3 bases, and 13 bases stayed unmatched. CDR3 size: 16 residues. Germline values: CDR1 SGHNT, CDR2 YENEEA. The CDR3 DNA is TGTGCCAGCAGCCCTAGGATGACAGGGAGTGGCTACGAGCAGTACTTC. Translating it yields CASSPRMTGSGYEQYF.

The chain couples TRBV11-2 to TRBJ2-7, with D maybe TRBD1 (5 bases). Germline CDR1 and CDR2: SGHAT and FQNNGV. This CDR3 is 13 amino acids long. The ends were cut back, 3 bases at V and 12 bases at J, with 18 bases in the middle. The CDR3 here is CASSFPGPCSAYF. The CDR3 DNA follows: TGTGCCAGCAGCTTTCCAGGGCCCTGCTCGGCGTACTTC.

The V call is TRBV7-8, the J call TRBJ1-5; TRBD1 matches at 7 bases. The CDR3 loop spans 14 amino acids. V lost 5 bases to trimming and J lost 4 bases; unmatched junction nucleotides: 5. Germline-derived CDR1 and CDR2 are SGHVS and FQNEAQ. CDR3 coding DNA: TGTGCCAGCAGCCCTAACAGGGGAAATCAGCCCCAGCATTTT. It is translated as CASSPNRGNQPQHF.

The J gene is TRBJ2-7, the V gene TRBV5-1; 8 bases fit TRBD1. The V segment lost 2 bases and the J segment 3 bases; nucleotides outside the gene matches: 4. The CDR3 has 14 amino acids. Germline V gene lookup returns CDR1 SGHRS and CDR2 YFSETQ. DNA for the CDR3: TGCGCCAGCAGCTTCGGACAGGGCTTCTACGAGCAGTACTTC. Amino acids: CASSFGQGFYEQYF.

The gene calls are TRBV6-5 and TRBJ1-2, with 7 bases identical to TRBD1. There are 14 residues in the CDR3. The J segment lost 2 bases and the V segment lost 1 base, leaving 1 base of the junction unmatched. Germline V gene sequence: CDR1 MNHEY, CDR2 SVGAGI. The CDR3 coding sequence is TGTGCCAGCAGTTACTTGGGACAGAACTATGGCTACACCTTC. Its protein is CASSYLGQNYGYTF.

Remarks on this clone: The CDR3 ends on some other residue instead of the conserved phenylalanine or tryptophan, so this is likely a read error. No DNA is shown, since the ends of the CDR3 on it are uncertain; the CDR3 is the one TCRdb lists. The chain employs TRBV6-5 and TRBJ1-2; the D call TRBD1 from the table was never checked on the DNA. The CDR3 is 13 amino acids in total, end residues counted. CDR1 and CDR2 (germline): MNHEY, SVGAGI. CDR3 region: CASSDLFKGHDIV.

This clone was detected only a few times. CDR3 nucleotides: TGTGCCAGCAGTATGGGAGGCAACTCGGGGAATGAGCAGTTCTTC. It translates to CASSMGGNSGNEQFF. The rearrangement uses TRBV5-4 and TRBJ2-1; a weak D match, TRBD2 (6 bases). CDR3 length equals 15 residues. V was clipped by 5 bases and J by 7 bases, with 19 bases between them. The V gene's germline CDR1 is SGHNT and CDR2 YYREEE (reference sequence).

The chain has TRBV9 and TRBJ2-1; 8 bases line up with TRBD2. Germline V gene data show CDR1 as SGDLS and CDR2 as YYNGEE. The CDR3 is 15 residues long. V lost 0 bases, J lost 13 bases, and 12 bases stayed unmatched. In nucleotides, the CDR3 is TGTGCCAGCAGCGTAGCCGAGGCAGCGGGAGAAGCCCAGTTCTTC. Protein sequence: CASSVAEAAGEAQFF.

This rearrangement joins TRBV19 to TRBJ2-5; the D is unclear. The CDR3 has 13 amino acids. Germline V gene lookup returns CDR1 LNHDA and CDR2 SQIVND (reference sequence). Trimming took 6 bases from V and 3 from J, leaving 11 bases between them. The CDR3 DNA follows: TGTGCCAGTAGAACGAATACGGAAGAGACCCAGTACTTC. Encoded protein: CASRTNTEETQYF.

The V call is TRBV28, the J call TRBJ2-1; D possibly corresponds to TRBD1 (6 bases). V lost 7 bases to trimming and J lost 3 bases, with 13 bases between them. In germline, CDR1 is MDHEN, CDR2 SYDVKM. The CDR3 consists of 14 residues. The CDR3 loop reads CASTRQGGYNEQFF. The CDR3 nucleotides are TGTGCCAGCACCCGCCAAGGGGGCTACAATGAGCAGTTCTTC.

The rearrangement links TRBV5-1 to TRBJ2-7, with D perhaps TRBD2 (5 bases). The CDR3 has 13 amino acids. The V gene lost 5 bases and the J gene lost 3 bases, with 12 bases spanning the gap. Germline V gene data show CDR1 as SGHRS and CDR2 as YFSETQ. The CDR3, as DNA: TGCGCCAGCAGTCTAGAAGACTACTACGAGCAGTACTTC. This encodes CASSLEDYYEQYF.

A remark on this clone: One end of the junction does not line up with germline, which may come from a read error. The chain uses TRBV6-1 and TRBJ2-2; 7 positions agree with TRBD1. The CDR3 covers 15 residues. From germline, CDR1 is MNHNS and CDR2 SASEGT. CDR3 sequence (DNA): TGTGCCAGCACAACGGGACAGTTGAACGCCGGGGAGCTGTTTTTT. Protein sequence: CASTTGQLNAGELFF.

On this clone: An end of the junction does not agree with germline; a read error may underlie this. The chain couples TRBV7-9 to TRBJ2-3, with D perhaps assigned TRBD1 or TRBD2 (6 bases each). Germline lookup yields CDR1 SEHNR and CDR2 FQNEAQ (reference sequence). CDR3 length: 17 residues. The CDR3 region has the DNA TGTTCCAGCAGCTTAGGGGGGACACACCGGAGCCCAGATACGCAGTATTTT. Its translation: CSSSLGGTHRSPDTQYF.

The gene calls are TRBV7-8 and TRBJ2-7; 12 nucleotides align to TRBD2. The CDR3 has 17 amino acids. Per germline, CDR1 SGHVS and CDR2 FQNEAQ. Trimming took 2 bases from V and 3 from J; bases not matched to a gene: 8. CDR3 protein: CASSLSGLAGGYYEQYF. DNA for the CDR3: TGTGCCAGCAGCTTAAGTGGCCTAGCGGGAGGGTACTACGAGCAGTACTTC.

The chain carries TRBV4-1 and TRBJ2-5; unclear D gene. The J call is in doubt because the DNA end fits TRBJ2-7 better. CDR3 length: 11 amino acids. Germline V gene lookup returns CDR1 MGHRA and CDR2 YSYEKL. The CDR3 here is CASREFYEQYF. The CDR3 DNA reads TGCGCCAGCCGAGAGTTTTACGAGCAGTACTTC.

The DNA for the CDR3 is TGCGCCAGCAGCCCGGACAGGGGAGGGCGAGAGACCCAGTACTTC. Its protein is CASSPDRGGRETQYF. This chain connects TRBV5-1 to TRBJ2-5; TRBD1 aligns across 9 bases. The ends lost 4 bases at V and 4 bases at J; junction bases unmatched: 8. Germline V gene lookup returns CDR1 SGHRS and CDR2 YFSETQ. CDR3 length: 15 amino acids.